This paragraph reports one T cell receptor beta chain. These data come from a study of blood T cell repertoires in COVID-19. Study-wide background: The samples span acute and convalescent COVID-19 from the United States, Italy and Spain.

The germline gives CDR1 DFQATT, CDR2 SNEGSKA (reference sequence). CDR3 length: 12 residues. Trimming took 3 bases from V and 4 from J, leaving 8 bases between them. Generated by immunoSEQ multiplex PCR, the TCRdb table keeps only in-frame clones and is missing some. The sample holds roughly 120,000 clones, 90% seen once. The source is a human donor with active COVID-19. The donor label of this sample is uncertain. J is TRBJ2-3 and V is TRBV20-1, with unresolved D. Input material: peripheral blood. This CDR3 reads CSASPPSDTQYF. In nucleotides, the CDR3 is TGCAGTGCTAGTCCCCCCTCAGATACGCAGTATTTT.